Below, 30 T cell receptor beta chains from the same sample are listed, as sequenced in a study of cytomegalovirus exposure and HLA in healthy donors. A multiplex PCR was run with 60 Vbeta primers and 13 Jbeta primers. Assay used: immunoSEQ multiplex PCR; TCRdb lists only in-frame clones, some missing. Among more than 130,000 clones listed, 73% were seen once. Sequencing was carried out using PBMCs. The source of these receptors is a human donor in good health.

The chain links TRBV5-6 to TRBJ1-5; TRBD1 agrees at 10 bases. The CDR3 has 15 residues. J lost 6 bases, V lost 3 bases, and 6 bases had no gene match. Per germline, CDR1 SGHDT and CDR2 YYEEEE. The CDR3 loop is CASSYGTGDLQPQHF. The CDR3 DNA reads as TGTGCCAGCAGCTACGGGACAGGGGACCTTCAGCCCCAGCATTTT.

The chain joins TRBV28 to TRBJ2-5; a possible D gene is TRBD1 (5 bases). The end of the DNA aligns better with TRBJ2-7, so the J call may be wrong. This CDR3 is built from 15 residues. Looked up from germline, CDR1 is MDHEN and CDR2 is SYDVKM. CDR3 loop: CASSPPFSDIYEQYF. DNA of the CDR3: TGTGCCAGCAGTCCGCCCTTCTCGGACATTTACGAGCAGTACTTC.

The genes are TRBV12-5 and TRBJ2-3, with TRBD2 as a possible D gene (6 bases). The CDR3 totals 15 residues. V was cut by 0 bases and J by 5 bases, with 12 bases left in between. Germline V lookup: CDR1 LGHNT, CDR2 FRNRAP. CDR3 DNA sequence: TGTGCTAGTGGTTTGGTACTGGGGGGAAGAGATACGCAGTATTTT. Amino acids: CASGLVLGGRDTQYF.

This clone was found a few times. The chain uses TRBV6-5 and TRBJ1-5; the D is unclear. Per germline, CDR1 MNHEY and CDR2 SVGAGI. V was trimmed by 0 bases and J by 6 bases, leaving 12 bases between them. The CDR3 is made up of 15 amino acids. The CDR3 sequence is CASSYSNGGGQPQHF. The CDR3 DNA sequence: TGTGCCAGCAGTTACTCGAACGGAGGAGGTCAGCCCCAGCATTTT.

V and J are TRBV30 and TRBJ2-5; tentatively, D is TRBD2 (6 bases). Judging by the DNA end, TRBJ2-7 fits better; the J call may be wrong. The CDR3 length is 15 residues. Germline V gives CDR1 GTSNPN, CDR2 SVGIG (reference sequence). Here the CDR3 reads CAWSVGRDWSYEQYF. The CDR3 bases are TGTGCCTGGAGTGTAGGGCGGGACTGGTCCTACGAGCAGTACTTC.

The rearrangement uses TRBV7-3 and TRBJ2-3, with D unclear. V gave up 2 bases and J gave up 0 bases, with 9 bases separating them. Germline CDR1 SGHTA, CDR2 FQGTGA. The CDR3 totals 15 residues. The CDR3 sequence is CASSLGQTSTDTQYF. The CDR3 DNA is TGTGCCAGCAGCTTAGGGCAAACTAGCACAGATACGCAGTATTTT.

The chain recombines TRBV6-5 with TRBJ2-7; 15 bases line up with TRBD2. Losses at the gene ends were 6 bases for V and 6 bases for J; bases not matched to a gene: 6. Germline CDR1 MNHEY, CDR2 SVGAGI. The CDR3 consists of 15 residues. CDR3 residues: CASSGLAGGYGEQYF. CDR3 nucleotide sequence: TGTGCCAGCAGCGGACTAGCGGGAGGGTATGGCGAGCAGTACTTC.

Note on this clone: One end of the junction varies from germline; a read error may be responsible. The chain is built from TRBV7-7 and TRBJ1-2, with TRBD1 matching over 7 bases. CDR3 length: 19 residues. Germline CDR1 and CDR2: SSHAT and FNYEAQ (reference sequence). As DNA, the CDR3 is TGTGCTAGCAGCTTAGCTAGGGGGGACAGTCCCCATGTTAACTATGGCTACACCTTC. Its protein product is CASSLARGDSPHVNYGYTF.

The chain recombines TRBV5-4 with TRBJ2-1; TRBD2 might be the D (7 bases). V gave up 2 bases and J gave up 8 bases, with 17 bases separating them. The CDR3 has 15 amino acids. Germline V gene lookup returns CDR1 SGHNT and CDR2 YYREEE (reference sequence). In DNA, the CDR3 is TGTGCCAGCAGCTTTCCGGGGGGCCGAGGAGATGAGCAGTTCTTC. This codes for CASSFPGGRGDEQFF.

This rearrangement joins TRBV25-1 to TRBJ2-5, with 11 bases that match TRBD2. The CDR3 has 16 amino acids. Germline CDR1 is MGHDK and CDR2 is SYGVNS. The junction had 8 bases not matched to a gene; V was cut back by 5 bases and J by 3 bases. CDR3 sequence reads: CASSPRLAGMEETQYF. The CDR3 DNA reads as TGTGCCAGCAGTCCACGACTAGCGGGGATGGAAGAGACCCAGTACTTC.

The chain is built from TRBV28 and TRBJ2-1; 8 bases align to TRBD2. Germline CDR1 and CDR2: MDHEN and SYDVKM. V gave up 6 bases and J gave up 6 bases; unmatched junction bases: 7. The CDR3 is made up of 14 amino acids. The CDR3 DNA sequence: TGTGCCAGCAGCTCTCGGGGGGGGCGCAATGAGCAGTTCTTC. Amino acids: CASSSRGGRNEQFF.

The chain couples TRBV7-9 to TRBJ2-3; D unresolved. Germline V CDR1 and CDR2: SEHNR, FQNEAQ (reference sequence). V lost 3 bases and J lost 6, with 13 bases in between. The CDR3 loop spans 14 amino acids. The CDR3 loop reads CASSLSSTRDTQYF. The CDR3, as DNA: TGTGCCAGCAGCTTGTCGTCGACGAGGGATACGCAGTATTTT.

The genes are TRBV13 and TRBJ1-1; D is undetermined. The CDR3 covers 11 residues. Trimming took 8 bases from V and 5 from J, leaving 9 bases between them. Germline-derived CDR1 and CDR2 are PRHDT and FYEKMQ (reference sequence). The CDR3 DNA reads TGTGCCAGCGGAGGGAAAACTGAAGCTTTCTTT. Translating it yields CASGGKTEAFF. Supplemented by reference TRBV13 and TRBJ1-1, the full variable domain reads AAGVIQSPRHLIKEKRETATLKCYPIPRHDTVYWYQQGPGQDPQFLISFYEKMQSDKGSIPDRFSAQQFSDYHSELNMSSLELGDSALYFCASGGKTEAFFGQGTRLTVV.

The J gene is TRBJ1-1, the V gene TRBV10-3; no reliable D call. Per germline, CDR1 ENHRY and CDR2 SYGVKD. The CDR3 is 11 residues long. With 6 bases removed from V and 1 base from J, the gap between germline ends came to 3 bases. The CDR3 nucleotides are TGTGCCATCAGGGCGAACACTGAAGCTTTCTTT. Amino acid sequence: CAIRANTEAFF.

This chain connects TRBV19 to TRBJ2-2; tentative D call: TRBD1 (6 bases). Trimming pared 6 bases from V and 1 base from J, leaving 9 bases between. The CDR3 runs 14 residues. CDR1 and CDR2 from the germline V gene are LNHDA and SQIVND (reference sequence). CDR3 region: CASRTGWNTGELFF. As DNA, the CDR3 is TGTGCCAGTAGAACAGGGTGGAACACCGGGGAGCTGTTTTTT.

The genes are TRBV7-2 and TRBJ2-1, with TRBD2 as a possible D gene (6 bases). Germline V lookup: CDR1 SGHTA, CDR2 FQGNSA. The V gene lost 7 bases and the J gene lost 5 bases, with 24 bases spanning the gap. This CDR3 is built from 17 residues. The CDR3 nucleotides are TGTGCCAGCAACCAACACCACAACGGGAGAGGAAACAATGAGCAGTTCTTC. It specifies CASNQHHNGRGNNEQFF.

The chain is built from TRBV5-4 and TRBJ1-3; D remains ambiguous. V was cut by 4 bases and J by 1 base, with 12 bases left in between. The CDR3 runs 15 residues. Germline V gene data show CDR1 as SGHNT and CDR2 as YYREEE (reference sequence). CDR3 loop: CASSGGYTSGNTIYF. The DNA for the CDR3 is TGTGCCAGCAGCGGAGGCTACACATCTGGAAACACCATATATTTT.

This clone was counted only a few times. The chain employs TRBV19 and TRBJ2-3; 8 bases match TRBD2. This CDR3 is built from 14 residues. V was pared by 5 bases and J by 2 bases, with 3 bases of the junction left unmatched. Germline assignment: CDR1 LNHDA and CDR2 SQIVND (reference sequence). The CDR3 is CASSQAGVTDTQYF. CDR3 nucleotides: TGTGCCAGTAGTCAAGCGGGGGTCACAGATACGCAGTATTTT.

This clone was detected only once. Other DNA variants within this sample encode the same CDR3. This chain links TRBV28 with TRBJ1-5, with 8 bases that match TRBD1. Germline V lookup: CDR1 MDHEN, CDR2 SYDVKM. Trimming removed 6 bases from V and 4 bases from J; junction bases left unmatched: 5. CDR3 length equals 14 residues. The CDR3 DNA follows: TGTGCCAGCAGCTTAGGACAGGGAAATCAGCCCCAGCATTTT. Translation gives CASSLGQGNQPQHF.

V and J are TRBV7-2 and TRBJ2-3, with 7 bases identical to TRBD1. Unmatched junction bases numbered 13, after V lost 2 bases and J lost 2 bases. There are 18 residues in the CDR3. CDR1 and CDR2 from the germline V gene are SGHTA and FQGNSA. CDR3 in amino acids: CASSLYYDRDSLTDTQYF. DNA of the CDR3: TGTGCCAGCAGCTTATATTATGACCGGGACAGCCTCACAGATACGCAGTATTTT.

This chain connects TRBV7-2 to TRBJ1-1; D is undetermined. Germline V lookup: CDR1 SGHTA, CDR2 FQGNSA. The CDR3 has 14 amino acids. V lost 1 base and J lost 3, with 9 bases in between. In DNA form, the CDR3 reads TGTGCCAGCAGCTTAGTATCCGGGGACACTGAAGCTTTCTTT. It translates to CASSLVSGDTEAFF. Full variable domain (remainder filled in from reference TRBV7-2 and TRBJ1-1): GAGVSQSPSNKVTEKGKDVELRCDPISGHTALYWYRQSLGQGLEFLIYFQGNSAPDKSGLPSDRFSAERTGGSVSTLTIQRTQQEDSAVYLCASSLVSGDTEAFFGQGTRLTVV.

The V call is TRBV5-5, the J call TRBJ1-2, with D maybe TRBD1 (5 bases). The CDR3 covers 13 residues. Germline CDR1 is SGHKS and CDR2 is YYEKEE (reference sequence). The ends were cut back, 2 bases at V and 2 bases at J, with 7 bases in the middle. The CDR3 coding sequence is TGTGCCAGCAGCTTTGGGGCCAACTATGGCTACACCTTC. Its protein is CASSFGANYGYTF.

This chain uses TRBV9 with TRBJ2-2; perhaps TRBD2 as D (6 bases). V was shortened by 0 bases and J by 4 bases, with 7 bases between the two germline ends. This CDR3 has 14 amino acids. The germline CDR1 and CDR2 sequences are SGDLS and YYNGEE. The CDR3 loop is CASSVGTITGELFF. CDR3 sequence (DNA): TGTGCCAGCAGCGTAGGGACTATCACCGGGGAGCTGTTTTTT.

This clone occurred a few times. This sequence joins TRBV9 and TRBJ1-4; 7 bases match TRBD1. V was clipped by 2 bases and J by 0 bases; unmatched bases: 1. The CDR3 has 15 residues. Germline V gene sequence: CDR1 SGDLS, CDR2 YYNGEE. The CDR3 reads CASSVTGATNEKLFF. For the CDR3, the DNA is TGTGCCAGCAGCGTTACAGGGGCAACTAATGAAAAACTGTTTTTT.

The rearrangement links TRBV27 to TRBJ2-4; TRBD1 is a possible D gene (5 bases). Trimming stripped 8 bases from V and 0 bases from J, with 8 bases between. The CDR3 length is 13 residues. Germline CDR1 reads MNHEY; CDR2 reads SMNVEV (reference sequence). The DNA for the CDR3 is TGTGCCAGCTCAGGGCCAGCCAAAAACATTCAGTACTTC. This codes for CASSGPAKNIQYF.

V is TRBV27 and J is TRBJ2-2, with a possible D match to TRBD2 (6 bases). CDR3 length: 17 residues. Trimming pared 3 bases from V and 1 base from J, leaving 15 bases between. Germline V CDR1 and CDR2: MNHEY, SMNVEV (reference sequence). The CDR3 nucleotides are TGTGCCAGCAGTTTTGGTCTCCCCGGGGGGAACACCGGGGAGCTGTTTTTT. Protein product: CASSFGLPGGNTGELFF.

The V call is TRBV7-9, the J call TRBJ2-1; 9 bases agree with TRBD1. The CDR3 is made up of 14 amino acids. Per germline, CDR1 SEHNR and CDR2 FQNEAQ (reference sequence). V was clipped by 3 bases and J by 6 bases; unmatched bases: 3. CDR3 residues: CASSLGTGSNEQFF. The CDR3 nucleotides read TGTGCCAGCAGCTTGGGGACAGGGTCCAATGAGCAGTTCTTC. Together with reference TRBV7-9 and TRBJ2-1, the CDR3 gives the full variable domain: DTGVSQNPRHKITKRGQNVTFRCDPISEHNRLYWYRQTLGQGPEFLTYFQNEAQLEKSRLLSDRFSAERPKGSFSTLEIQRTEQGDSAMYLCASSLGTGSNEQFFGPGTRLTVL.

CDR3 sequence (DNA): TGCGCCAGCTCGACTAGCGGGGGGTACAATGAGCAGTTCTTC. This gives the protein CASSTSGGYNEQFF. J is TRBJ2-1 and V is TRBV5-1; TRBD2 matches at 13 bases. Trimming cost V 7 bases and J 4 bases; bases outside gene matches: 2. The CDR3 extends over 14 amino acids. Looked up from germline, CDR1 is SGHRS and CDR2 is YFSETQ.

This rearrangement joins TRBV27 to TRBJ2-1, with D possibly matching TRBD2 (6 bases). Trimming removed 3 bases from V and 0 bases from J, with 12 bases in between. The germline gives CDR1 MNHEY, CDR2 SMNVEV (reference sequence). The CDR3 loop spans 16 amino acids. The CDR3 DNA is TGTGCCAGCAGTTTCGGGACTCTGAGCTCCTACAATGAGCAGTTCTTC. Protein sequence: CASSFGTLSSYNEQFF.

This clone was seen more than once but under ten times. The gene calls are TRBV6-5 and TRBJ1-5; no reliable D call. Germline assignment: CDR1 MNHEY and CDR2 SVGAGI. CDR3 length: 14 amino acids. V lost 2 bases and J lost 4, with 9 bases in between. CDR3 residues: CASSYDQTNQPQHF. DNA of the CDR3: TGTGCCAGCAGTTACGACCAGACTAATCAGCCCCAGCATTTT.